What follows describes a single TCR beta chain. The specificity of this receptor is unknown. No clone much larger than this one lies a single base away; base qualities are absent. The sample belongs to a study of blood T cell repertoires in COVID-19 (dated by TCRdb to the early 2020s). Background for the entire study: The collaborator samples originated in the United States, Italy and Spain and spanned the acute and convalescent phases of COVID-19. The material from the prospective study consisted of cDNA or gDNA derived from T cells, B-cell-depleted T cells, or PBMCs. The dataset comprised deeply sampled blood TCRbeta repertoires from subjects exposed to, actively infected with, or recovered from COVID-19. The repertoires were made available in a free public database intended to serve as a resource for research on the immune response to SARS-CoV-2. The samples were drawn from the first 160 participants of the ongoing ImmuneRACE study and from over 950 subjects provided by 6 global collaborators. A de-identified subject ID, COVID-19 status, age in years and sex were almost always included in the sample metadata. Where available, HLA class I and class II types were taken from metadata supplied by the sample provider and were not determined by assay-based typing.

The immunoSEQ Assay, a bias-controlled multiplex PCR, was used to amplify TCRbeta CDR3 regions from genomic DNA. The original pipeline was this. The number of nucleated cells in each sample was estimated from the amplification of reference gene primers within the assay. Sequence reads were collapsed and filtered to measure the absolute abundance of every unique TCRbeta CDR3 rearrangement. For each sample, productive Simpson clonality was calculated as the square root of Simpson's diversity index over productive rearrangements. TCRdb obtained this table from immuneACCESS and retained in-frame rearrangements with V and J assigned. These tables miss some clones; where compared with another copy, unresolved V genes account for less than half of the shortfall, and the remainder is unexplained. D and trimming come from the DNA, and the V and J calls and clone size come from that table. For this sample there are 200,000 or so clones; 70% to 85% appear just once. Clones ranked in the top ten supply about 6.9% of the sample.

Here is what the overall study found, with its caveats: The quantity of clinical and demographic metadata differed by source and by participant and was supplied without curation.

Each collaborating institution followed its own protocols to collect whole blood in K2EDTA tubes. Collaborator samples were shipped for TCRbeta analysis as frozen whole blood, isolated PBMCs, or DNA extracted from either sample type. V loses 4 bases at its end and J loses 6 bases; junction bases beyond the gene matches: 9. Sequences LGHDT (CDR1) and YNNKEL (CDR2) are obtained from the germline V gene (reference sequence). From cysteine to phenylalanine, the CDR3 is 15 amino acids long. Left in the record is the CDR3 DNA by itself, 45 bases read in frame from the first base. The sequence links TRBV3-1 (or the pseudogene TRBV3-2) to TRBJ2-1; 7 central bases correspond to TRBD1. The receptor was derived from a human donor with acute or convalescent COVID-19. The donor label of this sample is uncertain. Material for sequencing was peripheral blood. CDR3 protein: CASSPRQGTANEQFF. The nucleotide sequence reads TGTGCCAGCAGCCCCCGACAGGGAACGGCCAATGAGCAGTTCTTC.